This TCR beta chain derives from a study of neurological immune-mediated disorders. The V end lost 0 bases, the J end lost 3 bases, and 12 bases lay between the germline ends. There are 15 residues in the CDR3. The germline V gene has CDR1 SGHKS and CDR2 YYEKEE (reference sequence). TCRdb itself ran the 5' RACE reads through MiXCR, one entry per CDR3 protein. The sample carries tens of thousands of distinct CDR3 sequences, 10% recorded once. This clonotype showed up many times. The source is a man aged 35 to 55 in good health. Input material: PBMCs. This chain connects TRBV5-5 to TRBJ2-5; weak D call: TRBD2 (6 bases). The CDR3 nucleotides read TGTGCCAGCAGCTTGGAGGCGGGGCTCGAAGAGACCCAGTACTTC. Translation: CASSLEAGLEETQYF.